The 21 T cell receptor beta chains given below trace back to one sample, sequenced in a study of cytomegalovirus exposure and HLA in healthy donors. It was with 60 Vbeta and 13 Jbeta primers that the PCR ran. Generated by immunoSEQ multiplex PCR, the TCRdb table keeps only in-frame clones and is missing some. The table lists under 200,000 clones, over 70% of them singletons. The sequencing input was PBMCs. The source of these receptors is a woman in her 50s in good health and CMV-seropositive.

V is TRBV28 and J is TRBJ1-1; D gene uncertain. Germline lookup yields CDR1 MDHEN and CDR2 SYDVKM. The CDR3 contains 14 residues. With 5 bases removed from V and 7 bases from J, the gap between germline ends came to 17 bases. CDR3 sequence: CASSPRWGEDEAFF. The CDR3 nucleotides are TGTGCCAGCAGTCCTCGGTGGGGAGAGGATGAAGCTTTCTTT.

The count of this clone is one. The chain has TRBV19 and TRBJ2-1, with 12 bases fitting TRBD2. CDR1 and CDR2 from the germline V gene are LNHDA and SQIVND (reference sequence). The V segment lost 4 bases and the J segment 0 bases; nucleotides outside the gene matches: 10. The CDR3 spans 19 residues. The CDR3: CASSNADLAGGSSYNEQFF. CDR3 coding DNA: TGTGCCAGTAGTAATGCGGATCTAGCGGGGGGGAGCTCCTACAATGAGCAGTTCTTC.

The CDR3 DNA sequence: TGTGCCAGCAGTGAGTTTCGAGCCCGCGAGGACACTGAAGCTTTCTTT. It translates to CASSEFRAREDTEAFF. The chain is built from TRBV25-1 and TRBJ1-1; D is unclear. CDR3 size: 16 residues. Germline V gene sequence: CDR1 MGHDK, CDR2 SYGVNS. Trimming removed 3 bases at V and 3 bases at J, with 17 bases between.

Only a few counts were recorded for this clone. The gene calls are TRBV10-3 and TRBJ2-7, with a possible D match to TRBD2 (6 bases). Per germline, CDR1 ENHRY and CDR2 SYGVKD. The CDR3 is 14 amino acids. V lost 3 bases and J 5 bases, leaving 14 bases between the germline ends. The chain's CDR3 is CAISDGGSVDEQYF. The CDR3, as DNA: TGTGCCATCAGTGATGGAGGGAGTGTCGACGAGCAGTACTTC.

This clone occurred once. The chain's CDR3 is CATSSGDAGGGYTF. The DNA for the CDR3 is TGTGCCACCAGCAGTGGTGACGCAGGGGGAGGCTACACCTTC. The V call is TRBV15, the J call TRBJ1-2, with 7 nucleotides matching TRBD1. V gave up 3 bases and J gave up 8 bases; unmatched junction bases: 9. This CDR3 is built from 14 residues. Germline V lookup: CDR1 LNHNV, CDR2 YYDKDF (reference sequence).

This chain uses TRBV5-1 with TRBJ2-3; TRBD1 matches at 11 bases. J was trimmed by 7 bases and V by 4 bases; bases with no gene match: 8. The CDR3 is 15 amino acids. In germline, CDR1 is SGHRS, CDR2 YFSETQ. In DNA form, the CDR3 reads TGCGCCAGCAGCCCTCGCTGGACAGGGGGCAATACGCAGTATTTT. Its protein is CASSPRWTGGNTQYF.

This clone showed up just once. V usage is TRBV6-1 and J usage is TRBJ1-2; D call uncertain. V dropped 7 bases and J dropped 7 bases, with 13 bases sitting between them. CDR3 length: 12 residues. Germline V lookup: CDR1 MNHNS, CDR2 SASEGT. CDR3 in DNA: TGTGCCAGCAATACCGGGGTTGCTGGCTACACCTTC. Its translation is CASNTGVAGYTF.

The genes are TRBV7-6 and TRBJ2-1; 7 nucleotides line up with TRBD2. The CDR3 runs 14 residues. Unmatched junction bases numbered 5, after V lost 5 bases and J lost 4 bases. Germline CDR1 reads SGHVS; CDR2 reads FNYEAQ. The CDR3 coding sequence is TGTGCCAGCAGCCCCCGGGACTATTACAATGAGCAGTTCTTC. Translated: CASSPRDYYNEQFF.

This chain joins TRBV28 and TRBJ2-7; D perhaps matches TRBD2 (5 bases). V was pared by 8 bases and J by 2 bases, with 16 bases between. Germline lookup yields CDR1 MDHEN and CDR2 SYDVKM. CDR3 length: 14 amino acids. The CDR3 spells CASVKPGITYEQYF. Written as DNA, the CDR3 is TGTGCCAGCGTGAAGCCGGGAATTACCTACGAGCAGTACTTC. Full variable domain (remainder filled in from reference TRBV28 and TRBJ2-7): DVKVTQSSRYLVKRTGEKVFLECVQDMDHENMFWYRQDPGLGLRLIYFSYDVKMKEKGDIPEGYSVSREKKERFSLILESASTNQTSMYLCASVKPGITYEQYFGPGTRLTVT.

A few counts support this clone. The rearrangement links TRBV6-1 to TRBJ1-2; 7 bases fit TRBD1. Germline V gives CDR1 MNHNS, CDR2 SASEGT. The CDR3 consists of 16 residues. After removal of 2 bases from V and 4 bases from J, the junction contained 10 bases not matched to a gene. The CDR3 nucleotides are TGTGCCAGCAGTGAATGGGTGAGGGGGCAGGTCTATGGCTACACCTTC. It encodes CASSEWVRGQVYGYTF.

The CDR3 sequence: CATSRDRRGLDTQYF. CDR3 DNA: TGTGCCACCAGCAGAGATCGCAGGGGCCTAGATACGCAGTATTTT. This chain joins TRBV15 and TRBJ2-3; TRBD1 might be the D (6 bases). Germline-derived CDR1 and CDR2 are LNHNV and YYDKDF (reference sequence). V was pared by 0 bases and J by 5 bases, with 12 bases between. The CDR3 spans 15 residues.

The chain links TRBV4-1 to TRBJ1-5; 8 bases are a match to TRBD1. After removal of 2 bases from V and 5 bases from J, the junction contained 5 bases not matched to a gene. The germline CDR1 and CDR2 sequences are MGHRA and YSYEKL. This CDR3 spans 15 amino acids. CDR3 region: CASSQPGQGYQPQHF. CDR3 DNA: TGCGCCAGCAGCCAACCCGGACAGGGCTATCAGCCCCAGCATTTT.

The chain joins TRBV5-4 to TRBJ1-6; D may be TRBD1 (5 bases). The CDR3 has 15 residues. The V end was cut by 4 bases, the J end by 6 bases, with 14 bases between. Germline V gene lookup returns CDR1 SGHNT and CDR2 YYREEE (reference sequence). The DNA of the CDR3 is TGTGCCAGCAGCACCGCCGGGACTCCTAATTCACCCCTCCACTTT. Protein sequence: CASSTAGTPNSPLHF.

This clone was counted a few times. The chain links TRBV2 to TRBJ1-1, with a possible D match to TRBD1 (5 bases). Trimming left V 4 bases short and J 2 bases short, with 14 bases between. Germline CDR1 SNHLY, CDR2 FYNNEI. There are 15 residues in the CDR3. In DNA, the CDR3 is TGTGCCAGCAGTGGCTTTTCGGGGGGAAACACTGAAGCTTTCTTT. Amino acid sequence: CASSGFSGGNTEAFF.

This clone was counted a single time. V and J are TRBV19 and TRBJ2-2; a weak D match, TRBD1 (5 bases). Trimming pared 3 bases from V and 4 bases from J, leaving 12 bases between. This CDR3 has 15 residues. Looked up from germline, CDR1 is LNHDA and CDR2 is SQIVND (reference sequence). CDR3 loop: CASSIRGSLTGELFF. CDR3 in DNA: TGTGCCAGTAGTATTAGGGGCAGCCTCACCGGGGAGCTGTTTTTT.

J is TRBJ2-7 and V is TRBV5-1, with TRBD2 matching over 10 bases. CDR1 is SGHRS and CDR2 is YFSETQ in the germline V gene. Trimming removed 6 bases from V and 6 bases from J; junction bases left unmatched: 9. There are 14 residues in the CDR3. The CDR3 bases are TGCGCCAGCACACCCGGGACTAGCGAGGTCGAGCAGTACTTC. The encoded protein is CASTPGTSEVEQYF. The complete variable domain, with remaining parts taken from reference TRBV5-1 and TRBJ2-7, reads KAGVTQTPRYLIKTRGQQVTLSCSPISGHRSVSWYQQTPGQGLQFLFEYFSETQRNKGNFPGRFSGRQFSNSRSEMNVSTLELGDSALYLCASTPGTSEVEQYFGPGTRLTVT.

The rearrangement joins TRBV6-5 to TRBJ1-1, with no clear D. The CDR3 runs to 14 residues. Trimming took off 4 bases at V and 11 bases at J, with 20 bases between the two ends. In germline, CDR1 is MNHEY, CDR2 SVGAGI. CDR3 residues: CASSLGRRRGAAFF. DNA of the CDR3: TGTGCCAGCAGTTTGGGCCGCCGTCGGGGTGCGGCTTTCTTT.

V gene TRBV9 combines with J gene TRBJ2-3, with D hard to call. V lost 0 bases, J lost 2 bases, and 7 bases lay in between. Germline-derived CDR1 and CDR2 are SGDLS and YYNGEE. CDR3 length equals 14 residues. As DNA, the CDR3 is TGTGCCAGCAGCGTAGCTCAGTCCACAGATACGCAGTATTTT. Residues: CASSVAQSTDTQYF. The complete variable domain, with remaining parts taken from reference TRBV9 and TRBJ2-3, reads DSGVTQTPKHLITATGQRVTLRCSPRSGDLSVYWYQQSLDQGLQFLIQYYNGEERAKGNILERFSAQQFPDLHSELNLSSLELGDSALYFCASSVAQSTDTQYFGPGTRLTVL.

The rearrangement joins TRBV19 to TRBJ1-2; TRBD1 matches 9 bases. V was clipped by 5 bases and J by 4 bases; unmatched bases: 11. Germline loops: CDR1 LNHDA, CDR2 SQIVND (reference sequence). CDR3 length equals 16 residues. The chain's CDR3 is CASSHEDRGGIYGYTF. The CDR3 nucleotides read TGTGCCAGTAGTCACGAGGACAGGGGCGGAATCTATGGCTACACCTTC. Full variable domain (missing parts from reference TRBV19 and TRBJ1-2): DGGITQSPKYLFRKEGQNVTLSCEQNLNHDAMYWYRQDPGQGLRLIYYSQIVNDFQKGDIAEGYSVSREKKESFPLTVTSAQKNPTAFYLCASSHEDRGGIYGYTFGSGTRLTVV.

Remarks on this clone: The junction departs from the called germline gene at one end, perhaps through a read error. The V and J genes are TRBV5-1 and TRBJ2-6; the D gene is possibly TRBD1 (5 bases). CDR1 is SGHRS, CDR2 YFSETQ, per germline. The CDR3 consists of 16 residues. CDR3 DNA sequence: TGCGCCAGCAGCTTGGGCAGCTCCTCTGGGGCCAACGGCCTGACTTTC. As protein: CASSLGSSSGANGLTF. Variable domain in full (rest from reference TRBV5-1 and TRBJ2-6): KAGVTQTPRYLIKTRGQQVTLSCSPISGHRSVSWYQQTPGQGLQFLFEYFSETQRNKGNFPGRFSGRQFSNSRSEMNVSTLELGDSALYLCASSLGSSSGANGLTFGAGSRLTVL.

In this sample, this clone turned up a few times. CDR3 coding DNA: TGTGCCAGCAGCGACGCACGGGGGGCGAGGACTGAAGCTTTCTTT. Protein sequence: CASSDARGARTEAFF. The gene calls are TRBV7-2 and TRBJ1-1; perhaps TRBD1 as D (6 bases). CDR3 length equals 15 residues. The germline V gene has CDR1 SGHTA and CDR2 FQGNSA. The V and J ends lost 5 bases and 5 bases respectively, with 18 bases between them.